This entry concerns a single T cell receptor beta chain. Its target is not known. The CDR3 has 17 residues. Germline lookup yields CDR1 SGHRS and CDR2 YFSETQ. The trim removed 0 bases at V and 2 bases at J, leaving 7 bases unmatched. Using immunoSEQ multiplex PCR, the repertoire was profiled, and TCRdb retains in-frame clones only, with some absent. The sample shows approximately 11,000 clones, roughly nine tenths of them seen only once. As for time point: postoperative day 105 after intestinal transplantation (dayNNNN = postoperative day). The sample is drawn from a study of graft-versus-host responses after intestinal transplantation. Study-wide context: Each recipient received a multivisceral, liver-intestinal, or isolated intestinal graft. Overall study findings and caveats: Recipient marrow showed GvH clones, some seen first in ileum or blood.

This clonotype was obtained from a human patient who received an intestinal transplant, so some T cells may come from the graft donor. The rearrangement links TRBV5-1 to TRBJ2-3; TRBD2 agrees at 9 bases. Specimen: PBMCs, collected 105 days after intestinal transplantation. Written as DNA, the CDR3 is TGCGCCAGCAGCTTGGCCGCGATAGCGGGAGCCACAGATACGCAGTATTTT. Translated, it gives CASSLAAIAGATDTQYF.